The present T cell receptor beta chain was sequenced within a study of graft-versus-host responses after intestinal transplantation. Study details: Every transplant recipient was induced with anti-thymocyte globulin, then maintained on tacrolimus and steroids for around 3 years.

Details on this clone: The antigen is not known. One end of the junction does not line up with germline, which may come from a read error.

CDR3 length equals 15 residues. The germline V gene has CDR1 SGHAT and CDR2 FQNNGV. Study outcomes and limitations: Early post-transplant HvG declines tracked with peak circulating GvH clone levels. GvH clones occurred in recipient marrow; some first appeared in ileum or blood.

Produced via immunoSEQ multiplex PCR; TCRdb's table is partial and in-frame only. The data show some 130,000 clones, approximately 92% seen once. The rearrangement links TRBV11-2 to TRBJ1-1, with D perhaps TRBD1 (5 bases). This sequence originates from a human donor who received an intestinal transplant. The input for sequencing was unstimulated CD4+ T cells sorted from spleen or lymph node cells, taken before intestinal transplant. Written as DNA, the CDR3 is TGTGCCAGCAGCGCCGATTTTACAGGTAACCGGAGAGCTTCCTTT. Protein sequence: CASSADFTGNRRASF. Using reference TRBV11-2 and TRBJ1-1 for the parts outside the CDR3, the full variable domain is EAGVAQSPRYKIIEKRQSVAFWCNPISGHATLYWYQQILGQGPKLLIQFQNNGVVDDSQLPKDRFSAERLKGVDSTLKIQPAKLEDSAVYLCASSADFTGNRRASFGQGTRLTVV.